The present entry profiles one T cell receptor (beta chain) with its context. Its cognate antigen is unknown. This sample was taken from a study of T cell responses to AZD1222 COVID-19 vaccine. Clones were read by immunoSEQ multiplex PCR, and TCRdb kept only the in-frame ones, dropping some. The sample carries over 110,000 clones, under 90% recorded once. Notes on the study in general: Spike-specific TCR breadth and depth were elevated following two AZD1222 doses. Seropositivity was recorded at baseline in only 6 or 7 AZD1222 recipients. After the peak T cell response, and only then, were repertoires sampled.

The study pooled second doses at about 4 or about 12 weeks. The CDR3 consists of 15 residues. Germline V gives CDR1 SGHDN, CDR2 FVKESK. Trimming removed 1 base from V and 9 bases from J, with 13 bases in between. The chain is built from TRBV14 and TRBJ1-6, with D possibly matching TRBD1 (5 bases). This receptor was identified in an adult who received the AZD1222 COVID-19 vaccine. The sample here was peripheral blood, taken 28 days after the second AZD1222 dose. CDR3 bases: TGTGCCAGCAGCCAAGTGGGGCCTTTGTTTTCACCCCTCCACTTT. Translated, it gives CASSQVGPLFSPLHF.